This TCR beta chain originates from a study of cytomegalovirus exposure and HLA in healthy donors. Study-level findings and limits: TCR beta V segments were, for the most part, productive about 87% or about 30% of the time in an earlier analysis. TCR beta V- and J-gene trimming, according to a later analysis, was linked to a missense DCLRE1C variant.

Per the germline V gene, CDR1 is WSHSY and CDR2 is SAAADI. The V and J ends lost 4 bases and 1 base respectively, with 7 bases between them. The CDR3 covers 13 residues. Of note for this clone: Its specificity is unknown.

Primers included in the PCR were 60 Vbeta and 13 Jbeta primers. TCRdb keeps only in-frame clones here, not all; method: immunoSEQ multiplex PCR. The table includes over 150,000 clones, roughly 75% detected once. Sequenced: PBMCs. The sequence derives from a man between 18 and 35 years old in good health and CMV-seronegative. V gene TRBV10-2 combines with J gene TRBJ1-1; D not resolved. This CDR3 is CASSGQENTEAFF. CDR3 sequence (DNA): TGCGCCAGCAGTGGCCAGGAGAACACTGAAGCTTTCTTT.